This is a list of T cell receptor beta chains from one sample in a study of blood T cell repertoires in COVID-19. Method: immunoSEQ multiplex PCR; TCRdb's copy keeps in-frame clones and lacks some. The sample lists 70,000 to 80,000 clones, about 89% occurring once. The sample taken for sequencing was peripheral blood. The source of these receptors is a woman aged 55-70 years with acute or convalescent COVID-19. CDR3s include the opening cysteine and the closing phenylalanine or tryptophan. Each record gives: D gene, clone size, V gene, J gene, CDR3 DNA, CDR3 protein. D genes are given only for firm matches. Size values are once, few and many counts, or a class for expanded clones, and some rows have none.

D: NA; size: few; V: TRBV7-8; J: TRBJ1-2; DNA: TGTGCCAGCAGCTTACAGGGCGTCTATGGCTACACCTTC; CDR3: CASSLQGVYGYTF
D: NA; size: NA; V: TRBV3-1/TRBV3-2; J: TRBJ2-1; DNA: TGTGCCAGCAGCCAAGATAGCCGGGGGGCAAGTGAGCAGTTCTTC; CDR3: CASSQDSRGASEQFF
D: NA; size: NA; V: TRBV14; J: TRBJ2-5; DNA: TGTGCCAGCAGCAAACAGTACCAAGAGACCCAGTACTTC; CDR3: CASSKQYQETQYF
D: TRBD1; size: once; V: TRBV7-9; J: TRBJ2-1; DNA: TGTGCCAGCAGCTCCCGGGACAGTCTGAGGGGGGAGCAGTTCTTC; CDR3: CASSSRDSLRGEQFF
D: NA; size: NA; V: TRBV5-4; J: TRBJ2-5; DNA: TGTGCCAGCAGCCTCGGGATCCAAGAGACCCAGTACTTC; CDR3: CASSLGIQETQYF
D: NA; size: NA; V: TRBV7-8; J: TRBJ2-7; DNA: TGTGCCAGCAGCTTAGTCGCCAGGAGGAGTTCCGAGCAGTACTTC; CDR3: CASSLVARRSSEQYF
D: TRBD1; size: NA; V: TRBV29-1; J: TRBJ1-5; DNA: TGCAGCGTCGCCGACAGGGGAGATCAGCCCCAGCATTTT; CDR3: CSVADRGDQPQHF
D: TRBD1; size: once; V: TRBV12-3/TRBV12-4; J: TRBJ1-2; DNA: TGTGCCAGCAGTTGGGGGACAGATGGCTACACCTTC; CDR3: CASSWGTDGYTF
D: NA; size: once; V: TRBV3-1/TRBV3-2; J: TRBJ1-5; DNA: TGTGCCAGCAGCCAAGGGCCAGGGTCTCAGCCCCAGCATTTT; CDR3: CASSQGPGSQPQHF
D: NA; size: once; V: TRBV2; J: TRBJ1-5; DNA: TGTGCCAGCAGCGATCAGCCCCAGCATTTT; CDR3: CASSDQPQHF
D: TRBD1; size: NA; V: TRBV28; J: TRBJ1-1; DNA: TGTGCCAGCAGTTTTTCCAACAGGGGCCCGAACACTGAAGCTTTCTTT; CDR3: CASSFSNRGPNTEAFF
D: NA; size: few; V: TRBV11-3; J: TRBJ2-3; DNA: TGTGCCAGCAGCTTAGGTCCTATCGCAGATACGCAGTATTTT; CDR3: CASSLGPIADTQYF
D: NA; size: NA; V: TRBV5-8; J: TRBJ2-5; DNA: TGTGCCAGCAGCTTGGGAGGTCAGGGCCGGGAGACCCAGTACTTC; CDR3: CASSLGGQGRETQYF
D: TRBD2; size: NA; V: TRBV7-2; J: TRBJ2-7; DNA: TGTGCCAGCAGCTTAACCCTAGCGGGGGGGCCCGAGCAGTACTTC; CDR3: CASSLTLAGGPEQYF
D: NA; size: NA; V: TRBV19; J: TRBJ1-2; DNA: TGTGCCAGTAGTGGGGACTCATTTTCCTATGGCTACACCTTC; CDR3: CASSGDSFSYGYTF
D: NA; size: NA; V: TRBV12-5; J: TRBJ2-5; DNA: TGTGCTAGTAGCCCAGACTACCAAGAGACCCAGTACTTC; CDR3: CASSPDYQETQYF
D: TRBD2; size: NA; V: TRBV4-2; J: TRBJ2-1; DNA: TGTGCCAGCAGCCATAAGGCCATCGGGCGGGGGGATGCCTACAATGAGCAGTTCTTC; CDR3: CASSHKAIGRGDAYNEQFF
D: NA; size: NA; V: TRBV7-8; J: TRBJ2-7; DNA: TGTGCCAGCAGCTTAGGAAACAGGGTCTACGAGCAGTACTTC; CDR3: CASSLGNRVYEQYF
D: NA; size: NA; V: TRBV14; J: TRBJ1-1; DNA: TGTGCCAGCAGTCCAGGTATGAACACTGAAGCTTTCTTT; CDR3: CASSPGMNTEAFF
D: TRBD2; size: once; V: TRBV14; J: TRBJ2-7; DNA: TGTGCCAGCAGCCCGGAGCGGGGGGCCGGGTACGAGCAGTACTTC; CDR3: CASSPERGAGYEQYF
D: NA; size: few; V: TRBV6-6; J: TRBJ2-5; DNA: TGTGCCAGCAGTTACTCGAGCTTTGAGACCCAGTACTTC; CDR3: CASSYSSFETQYF
D: NA; size: NA; V: TRBV27; J: TRBJ2-1; DNA: TGTGCCAGCAGTAGTCAGGGTGGCCCTAATGAGCAGTTCTTC; CDR3: CASSSQGGPNEQFF
D: NA; size: NA; V: TRBV5-1; J: TRBJ2-7; DNA: TGCGCCAGCAGCTTAATAGATGGAGCAATCGGACGTCAGGGAAGGGACGAGCAGTACTTC; CDR3: CASSLIDGAIGRQGRDEQYF
D: NA; size: NA; V: TRBV7-9; J: TRBJ2-2; DNA: TGTGCCAGCAGCTCTCCTAGCGGGGAGCTGTTTTTT; CDR3: CASSSPSGELFF
D: NA; size: NA; V: TRBV3-1/TRBV3-2; J: TRBJ2-2; DNA: TGTGCCAGCAGCCGGACACCAAACACCGGGGAGCTGTTTTTT; CDR3: CASSRTPNTGELFF
D: NA; size: NA; V: TRBV2; J: TRBJ2-2; DNA: TGTGCCAGCAGTGAACAGGACACCGGGGAGCTGTTTTTT; CDR3: CASSEQDTGELFF
D: TRBD1; size: NA; V: TRBV5-1; J: TRBJ1-2; DNA: TGCGCCAGCAGCCCTGGACAGGGGGCAGATGGCTACACCTTC; CDR3: CASSPGQGADGYTF
D: NA; size: NA; V: TRBV11-2; J: TRBJ2-1; DNA: TGTGCCAGCAGCTTAGATTCCCCCGGAGGGGCCAATGAGCAGTTCTTC; CDR3: CASSLDSPGGANEQFF
D: TRBD1; size: NA; V: TRBV5-1; J: TRBJ1-4; DNA: TGCGCCAGCAGCTTGGGTGCACAGGGGGCGGGTGAAAAACTGTTTTTT; CDR3: CASSLGAQGAGEKLFF
D: TRBD1; size: NA; V: TRBV6-4; J: TRBJ1-6; DNA: TGTGCCAGCAGCGCCGGGACAGGGGGTGCTAACCCTTCACCCCTCCACTTT; CDR3: CASSAGTGGANPSPLHF
D: NA; size: NA; V: TRBV11-1; J: TRBJ2-6; DNA: TGTGCCAGCAGCCCTGGACAGACCTCTGGGGCCAACGTCCTGACTTTC; CDR3: CASSPGQTSGANVLTF
D: NA; size: few; V: TRBV3-1/TRBV3-2; J: TRBJ2-1; DNA: TGTGCCAGCAGCCGCGGACAGCAGATTGATGAGCAGTTCTTC; CDR3: CASSRGQQIDEQFF
D: NA; size: NA; V: TRBV15; J: TRBJ1-5; DNA: TGTGCCACCAGCAGAGACAGCGGCAATCAGCCCCAGCATTTT; CDR3: CATSRDSGNQPQHF
D: NA; size: NA; V: TRBV11-2; J: TRBJ1-3; DNA: TGTGCCAGCAGCCTGACGGGACTGGGCTCTGGAAACACCATATATTTT; CDR3: CASSLTGLGSGNTIYF
D: NA; size: NA; V: TRBV6-5; J: TRBJ2-3; DNA: TGTGCCAGCAGTTACTCTATTCCACAGGGAGATACGCAGTATTTT; CDR3: CASSYSIPQGDTQYF
D: NA; size: NA; V: TRBV7-2; J: TRBJ2-1; DNA: TGTGCCAGCAGAATGACAGGAATCAATGAGCAGTTCTTC; CDR3: CASRMTGINEQFF
D: TRBD1; size: NA; V: TRBV5-1; J: TRBJ1-6; DNA: TGCGCCAGCAGCTTGACAGGGGATAATTCACCCCTCCACTTT; CDR3: CASSLTGDNSPLHF
D: NA; size: NA; V: TRBV30; J: TRBJ1-1; DNA: TGTGCCTGGTCCACAGGGAATGCTTACACTGAAGCTTTCTTT; CDR3: CAWSTGNAYTEAFF
D: NA; size: few; V: TRBV6-5; J: TRBJ1-5; DNA: TGTGCCAGCAGTTCGGGTGGGTCCCAGCATTTT; CDR3: CASSSGGSQHF
D: NA; size: once; V: TRBV9; J: TRBJ1-4; DNA: TGTGCCAGCAGCGTAGCTACGGCGGCGGGCGATGAAAAACTGTTTTTT; CDR3: CASSVATAAGDEKLFF
D: NA; size: NA; V: TRBV14; J: TRBJ1-1; DNA: TGTGCCAGCAGCCGAGAGACAGTTTTGAACACTGAAGCTTTCTTT; CDR3: CASSRETVLNTEAFF
D: TRBD2; size: once; V: TRBV25-1; J: TRBJ2-7; DNA: TGTGCCAGCAGTGGTGCCAGGACTAGCGTCCCTTCCTACGAGCAGTACTTC; CDR3: CASSGARTSVPSYEQYF
D: TRBD1; size: NA; V: TRBV5-5; J: TRBJ1-2; DNA: TGTGCCAGCAGCTTGGGTCCGACAGGGAGGAATAACTATGGCTACACCTTC; CDR3: CASSLGPTGRNNYGYTF
D: NA; size: NA; V: TRBV9; J: TRBJ2-1; DNA: TGTGCCACCTCACCTTTTGGGGGGGGGCCCTACAATGAGCAGTTCTTC; CDR3: CATSPFGGGPYNEQFF
D: TRBD1; size: NA; V: TRBV6-1; J: TRBJ2-7; DNA: TGTGCCAGCAGTGAAGTAGGACAGGGCCACGAGCAGTACTTC; CDR3: CASSEVGQGHEQYF